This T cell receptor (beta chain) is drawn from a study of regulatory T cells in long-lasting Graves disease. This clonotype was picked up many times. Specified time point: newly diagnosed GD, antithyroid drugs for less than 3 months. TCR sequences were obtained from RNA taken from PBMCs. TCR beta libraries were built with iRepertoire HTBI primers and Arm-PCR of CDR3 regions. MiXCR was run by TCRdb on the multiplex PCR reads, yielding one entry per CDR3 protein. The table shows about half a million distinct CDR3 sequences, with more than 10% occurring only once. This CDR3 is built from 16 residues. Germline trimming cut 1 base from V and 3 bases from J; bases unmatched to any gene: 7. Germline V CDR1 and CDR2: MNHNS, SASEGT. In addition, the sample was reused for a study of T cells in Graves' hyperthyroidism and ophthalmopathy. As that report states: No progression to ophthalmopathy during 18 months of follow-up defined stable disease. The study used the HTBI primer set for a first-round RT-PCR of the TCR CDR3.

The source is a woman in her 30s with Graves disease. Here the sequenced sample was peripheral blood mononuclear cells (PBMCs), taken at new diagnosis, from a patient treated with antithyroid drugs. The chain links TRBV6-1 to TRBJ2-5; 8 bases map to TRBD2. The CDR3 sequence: CASSEELAGRKETQYF. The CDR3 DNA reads TGTGCCAGCAGTGAAGAGCTAGCGGGCCGAAAAGAGACCCAGTACTTC.